The source of this T cell receptor (beta chain) is a study of T cell responses to AZD1222 COVID-19 vaccine. Study-level points and caveats: After the peak T cell response, and only then, were repertoires sampled.

Method: immunoSEQ multiplex PCR; TCRdb's copy keeps in-frame clones and lacks some. The table includes 150,000 to 160,000 clones, roughly nine tenths detected once. As to this clone: Its specificity is not known.

The CDR3 is 14 residues long. In germline, CDR1 is SGHNT, CDR2 YYREEE (reference sequence). V was trimmed by 1 base and J by 6 bases, leaving 11 bases between them. The material was peripheral blood, obtained after recovery from COVID-19. The J gene is TRBJ2-1, the V gene TRBV5-4; no definite D call. This TCR came from an adult who had recovered from COVID-19. The chain's CDR3 is CASSLRVLGNEQFF. CDR3 sequence (DNA): TGTGCCAGCAGCTTGCGGGTCCTGGGCAATGAGCAGTTCTTC.